This T cell receptor (beta chain) comes out of a study of technical replicates of blood from a few donors. The germline V gene has CDR1 LNHDA and CDR2 SQIVND (reference sequence). With 5 bases removed from V and 0 bases from J, the gap between germline ends came to 14 bases. The CDR3 sequence is 15 residues long. Generated by immunoSEQ multiplex PCR, the TCRdb table keeps only in-frame clones and is missing some. The sample includes about 66,000 clones, around 91% of them seen just once. This clonotype was sampled from a human donor in good health. The chain links TRBV19 to TRBJ2-7; D may be TRBD2 (5 bases). Sequencing was performed on T cells isolated from PBMCs. CDR3 nucleotides: TGTGCCAGTAGTGTTTCAGGCGGGTCCTCCTACGAGCAGTACTTC. Protein sequence: CASSVSGGSSYEQYF.